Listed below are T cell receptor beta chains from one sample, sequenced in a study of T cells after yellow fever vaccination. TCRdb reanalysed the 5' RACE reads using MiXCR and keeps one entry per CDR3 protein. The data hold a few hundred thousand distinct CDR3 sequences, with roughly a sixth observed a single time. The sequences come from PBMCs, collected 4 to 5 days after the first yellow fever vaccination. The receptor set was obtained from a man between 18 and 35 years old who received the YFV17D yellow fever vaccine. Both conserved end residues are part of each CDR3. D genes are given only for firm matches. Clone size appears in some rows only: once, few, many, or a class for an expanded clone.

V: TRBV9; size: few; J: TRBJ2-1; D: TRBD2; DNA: TGTGCCAGCAGCGCCCAAACTAGCGGCCCCTACAATGAGCAGTTCTTC; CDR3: CASSAQTSGPYNEQFF
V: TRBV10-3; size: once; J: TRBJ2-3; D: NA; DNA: TGTGCCATCAGCAGTAGCGGCGTCTTGTCTGATACGCAGTATTTT; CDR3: CAISSSGVLSDTQYF
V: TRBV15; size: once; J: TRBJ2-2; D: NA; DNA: TGTGCCACCAGCAGAGATTTACAGGGCGCCGTGGAGCTGTTTTTT; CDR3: CATSRDLQGAVELFF
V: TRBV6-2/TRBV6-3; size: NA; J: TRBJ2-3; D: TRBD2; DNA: TGTGCCAGCAGTCCTCAGCGGGGCCTAAGCACAGATACGCAGTATTTT; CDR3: CASSPQRGLSTDTQYF
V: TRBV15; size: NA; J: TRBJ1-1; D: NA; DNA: TGTGCCACCAGCAGAGATCCCTCTTTTGAAGCTTTCTTT; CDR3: CATSRDPSFEAFF
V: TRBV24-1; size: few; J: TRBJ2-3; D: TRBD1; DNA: TGTGCCACCAGCCCTTCCGGGACAGGGACTTCCACAGATACGCAGTATTTT; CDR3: CATSPSGTGTSTDTQYF
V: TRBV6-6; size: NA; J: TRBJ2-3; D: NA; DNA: TGTGCCAGCAGTTACGGTCAGGGCATTTATTTT; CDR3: CASSYGQGIYF
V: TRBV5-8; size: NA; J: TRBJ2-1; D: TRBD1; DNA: TGTGCCAGCAGCGCATTTGGGACAGCGAGCTCCTACAATGAGCAGTTCTTC; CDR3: CASSAFGTASSYNEQFF
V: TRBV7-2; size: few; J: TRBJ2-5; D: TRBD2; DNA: TGTGCCAGCAGCTTAGCACATCAGACTAGCGGGGGAATGGGGGAGACCCAGTACTTC; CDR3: CASSLAHQTSGGMGETQYF
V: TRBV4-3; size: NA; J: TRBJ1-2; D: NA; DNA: TGCGCCAGCAGCCCCCAAGCTAGGGACGACAATTATGGCTACACCTTC; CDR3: CASSPQARDDNYGYTF
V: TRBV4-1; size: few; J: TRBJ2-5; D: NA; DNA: TGCGCCAGCAGCCAACAGTTCCCGACAGATCGGGAGACCCAGTACTTC; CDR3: CASSQQFPTDRETQYF
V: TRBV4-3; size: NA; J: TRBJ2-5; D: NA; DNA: TGCGCCAGCAGCCAGCTCGGGGCCGTATTAGAGACCCAGTACTTC; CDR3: CASSQLGAVLETQYF
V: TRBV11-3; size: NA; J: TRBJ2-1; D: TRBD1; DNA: TGTGCCAGCAGCTTAACAGGGGGCTCGGGCAATGAGCAGTTCTTC; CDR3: CASSLTGGSGNEQFF
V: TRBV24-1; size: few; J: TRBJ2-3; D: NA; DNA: TGTGCCACCAGTGATCCACAGGGTATAGGGACAGATACGCAGTATTTT; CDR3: CATSDPQGIGTDTQYF
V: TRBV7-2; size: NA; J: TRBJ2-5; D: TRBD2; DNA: TGTGCCAGCAGCGCCTCCGGGACTAGCGGGCTGGAGACCCAGTACTTC; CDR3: CASSASGTSGLETQYF
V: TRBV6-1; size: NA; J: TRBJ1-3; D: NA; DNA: TGTGCCAGCAGACCCGGGTCCGGTTCGACTGGAAACACCATATATTTT; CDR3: CASRPGSGSTGNTIYF
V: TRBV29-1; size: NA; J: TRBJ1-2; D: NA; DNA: TGCAGCGTTGTCTCACCGGGGGTCGGCGAGGATCACACCTTC; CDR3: CSVVSPGVGEDHTF
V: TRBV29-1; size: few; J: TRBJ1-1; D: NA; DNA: TGCAGCGTTGAATTTAATCAAGGCACTGAAGCTTTCTTT; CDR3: CSVEFNQGTEAFF
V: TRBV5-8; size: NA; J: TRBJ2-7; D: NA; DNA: TGTGCCAGCAGCTTCGGTCAGGGGAGCGGCGAGCAGTACTTC; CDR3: CASSFGQGSGEQYF
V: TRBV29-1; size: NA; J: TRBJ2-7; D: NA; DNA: TGCAGCGCCGCAGGGACCTACGAGCAGTACTTC; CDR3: CSAAGTYEQYF
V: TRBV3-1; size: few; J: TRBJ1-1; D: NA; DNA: TGTGCCAGCAGACTTACTAGGGACACTGAAGCTTTCTTT; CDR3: CASRLTRDTEAFF
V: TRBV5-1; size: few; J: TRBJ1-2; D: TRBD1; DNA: TGCGCCAGCAGCTCCGACAGGGGGCTTCGGGGCTACACCTTC; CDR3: CASSSDRGLRGYTF
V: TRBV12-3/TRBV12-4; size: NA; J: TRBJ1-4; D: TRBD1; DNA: TGTGCCAGCAGTTCGGGACAGACTAATGAAAAACTGTTTTTT; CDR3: CASSSGQTNEKLFF
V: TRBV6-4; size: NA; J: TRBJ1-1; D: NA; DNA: TGTGCCAGCAGTGACTCGTGGGGGGATGAAGCTTTCTTT; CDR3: CASSDSWGDEAFF
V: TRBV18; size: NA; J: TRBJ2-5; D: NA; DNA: TGTGCCAGCTCACCACCGGGGCAAATCGGGGAGACCCAGTACTTC; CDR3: CASSPPGQIGETQYF
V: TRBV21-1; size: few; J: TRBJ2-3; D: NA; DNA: TGTGCCAGCAGCTCCGGCGCGGCGGTAATTGGGACAGGGCTCACAGATACGCAGTATTTT; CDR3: CASSSGAAVIGTGLTDTQYF
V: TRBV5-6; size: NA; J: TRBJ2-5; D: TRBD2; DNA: TGTGCCAGCAGCTTCGGACTAGTTCAGAAAGAGACCCAGTACTTC; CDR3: CASSFGLVQKETQYF
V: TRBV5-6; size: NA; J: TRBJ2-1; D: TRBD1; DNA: TGTGCCAGCAGCAACCCGGACAGGGGGGATGAGCAGTTCTTC; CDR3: CASSNPDRGDEQFF
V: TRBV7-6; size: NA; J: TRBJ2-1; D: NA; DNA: TGTGCCAGCAGCTTCGGGGAGGACAATGAGCAGTTCTTC; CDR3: CASSFGEDNEQFF
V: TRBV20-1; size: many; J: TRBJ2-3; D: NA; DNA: TGCAGTGCTTACCCTCCAGCGAGGAACACAGATACGCAGTATTTT; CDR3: CSAYPPARNTDTQYF
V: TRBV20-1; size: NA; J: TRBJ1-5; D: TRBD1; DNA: TGCAGTGCAAGGGGGACAGGGTTGCAACAGCCCCAGCATTTT; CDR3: CSARGTGLQQPQHF
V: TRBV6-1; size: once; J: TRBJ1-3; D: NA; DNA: TGTGCCAGCAGCCCGACTAGCCTCGGGGGCACCATATATTTT; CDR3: CASSPTSLGGTIYF
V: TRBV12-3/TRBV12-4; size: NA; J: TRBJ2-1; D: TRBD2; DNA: TGTGCCAGCAGTTCCTCTGGACTAGCGGGGGGGAATGAGCAGTTCTTC; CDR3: CASSSSGLAGGNEQFF
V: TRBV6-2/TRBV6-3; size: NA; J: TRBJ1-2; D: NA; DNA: TGTGCCAGCAGTTACTCGATGTCTGGCTATGGCTACACCTTC; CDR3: CASSYSMSGYGYTF
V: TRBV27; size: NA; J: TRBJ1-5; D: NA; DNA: TGTGCCAGCAGTTCAGACCACTCGGGGCCCCAGCATTTT; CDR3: CASSSDHSGPQHF
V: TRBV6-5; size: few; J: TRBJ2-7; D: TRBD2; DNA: TGTGCCAGCAGTTACGGGAGGGACGGCTACGAGCAGTACTTC; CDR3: CASSYGRDGYEQYF
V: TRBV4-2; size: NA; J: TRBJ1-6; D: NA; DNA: TGTGCCAGCAGCCAAGAGTTAGGGGATAATTCACCCCTCCACTTT; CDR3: CASSQELGDNSPLHF
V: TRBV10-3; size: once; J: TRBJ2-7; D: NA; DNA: TGTGCCATCAGTGAGTCCGGGTGGATCGAGCAGTACTTC; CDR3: CAISESGWIEQYF
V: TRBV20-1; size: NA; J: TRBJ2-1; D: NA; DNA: TGCAGTGCTCAGTCGGGGGCAGGGGGGTACAATGAGCAGTTCTTC; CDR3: CSAQSGAGGYNEQFF
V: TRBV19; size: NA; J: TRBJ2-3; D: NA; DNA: TGTGCCAGTAGTATAGAAGGAGACAGGAGCACAGATACGCAGTATTTT; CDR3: CASSIEGDRSTDTQYF
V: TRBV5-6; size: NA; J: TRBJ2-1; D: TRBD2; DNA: TGTGCCAGCAGCCTCGGACTAGCGGTTTGGAATGAGCAGTTCTTC; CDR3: CASSLGLAVWNEQFF
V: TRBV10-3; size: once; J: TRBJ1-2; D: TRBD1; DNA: TGTGCCATCAGTGCGGACAGGGAGGCCTATGGCTACACCTTC; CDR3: CAISADREAYGYTF
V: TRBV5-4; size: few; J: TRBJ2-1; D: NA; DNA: TGTGCCAGCAGCTTGAGGCCTTCCTACAATGAGCAGTTCTTC; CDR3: CASSLRPSYNEQFF
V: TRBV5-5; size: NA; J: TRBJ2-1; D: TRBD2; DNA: TGTGCCAGCAGCCTTACCGGCGGGGGACGAACCTACAATGAGCAGTTCTTC; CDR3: CASSLTGGGRTYNEQFF
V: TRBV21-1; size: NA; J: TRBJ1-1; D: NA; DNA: TGTGCCATTCCACCGACTGGGAACACTGAAGCTTTCTTT; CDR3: CAIPPTGNTEAFF
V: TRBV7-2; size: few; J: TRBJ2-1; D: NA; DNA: TGTGCCAGCAGCTCCCTCTTTAGCTCCTACAATGAGCAGTTCTTC; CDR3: CASSSLFSSYNEQFF
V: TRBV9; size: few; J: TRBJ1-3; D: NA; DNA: TGTGCCAGCAGCATCGAACCGACCTCTGGAAACACCATATATTTT; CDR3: CASSIEPTSGNTIYF
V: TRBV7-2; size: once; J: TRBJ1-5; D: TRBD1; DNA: TGTGCCAGCAGCGCGACAGGGAGAGGGCGGCAGCCCCAGCATTTT; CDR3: CASSATGRGRQPQHF